This section outlines one T cell receptor (beta chain) sequence together with its context. Original data processing: Amplified reference gene primers provided the basis for estimating nucleated cell counts. The assay was immunoSEQ multiplex PCR, and TCRdb's table has in-frame clones only and misses some. The V and J calls and the clone size are those of that table, but D and trimming were determined from the DNA. The sample shows about 190,000 clones, 75% to 90% of them seen only once. In germline, CDR1 is SGDLS, CDR2 YYNGEE. The CDR3 length is 16 residues. Between the trimmed V and J ends, which lost 0 bases and 4 bases, there was a span of 13 bases. These data belong to a study of blood T cell repertoires in COVID-19. Study-level information: Acute-phase and convalescent COVID-19 samples originated in the United States, Italy and Spain.

The source of this sequence is a man aged 65-85 years with active or convalescent COVID-19. This chain connects TRBV9 to TRBJ2-2; D is possibly TRBD2 (5 bases). Sequencing input: peripheral blood. CDR3 loop: CASSVGVGAGTGELFF. In nucleotides, the CDR3 is TGTGCCAGCAGCGTAGGGGTGGGCGCGGGCACCGGGGAGCTGTTTTTT. Full variable domain (missing parts from reference TRBV9 and TRBJ2-2): DSGVTQTPKHLITATGQRVTLRCSPRSGDLSVYWYQQSLDQGLQFLIQYYNGEERAKGNILERFSAQQFPDLHSELNLSSLELGDSALYFCASSVGVGAGTGELFFGEGSRLTVL.